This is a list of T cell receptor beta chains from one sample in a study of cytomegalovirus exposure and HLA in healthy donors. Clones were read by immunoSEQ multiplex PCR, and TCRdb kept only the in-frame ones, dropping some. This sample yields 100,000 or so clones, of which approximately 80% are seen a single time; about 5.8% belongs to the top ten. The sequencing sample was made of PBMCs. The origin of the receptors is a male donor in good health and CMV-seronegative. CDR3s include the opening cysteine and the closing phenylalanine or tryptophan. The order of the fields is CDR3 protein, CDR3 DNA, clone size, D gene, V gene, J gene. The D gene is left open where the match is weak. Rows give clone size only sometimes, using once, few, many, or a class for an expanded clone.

CDR3: CASSATDGGETQYF
DNA: TGTGCCAGCAGCGCCACCGATGGAGGGGAGACCCAGTACTTC
size: -
D: -
V: TRBV9
J: TRBJ2-5

CDR3: CASSLVRGFETQYF
DNA: TGTGCCAGCAGCTTAGTCAGGGGGTTTGAGACCCAGTACTTC
size: -
D: TRBD1
V: TRBV7-9
J: TRBJ2-5

CDR3: CASSPRDRGSYNEQFF
DNA: TGTGCCAGCAGCCCAAGGGATCGGGGTTCCTACAATGAGCAGTTCTTC
size: -
D: -
V: TRBV11-2
J: TRBJ2-1

CDR3: CASSLASQGYGYGYTF
DNA: TGTGCCAGCAGCTTAGCCTCTCAGGGGTATGGGTATGGCTACACCTTC
size: -
D: -
V: TRBV7-2
J: TRBJ1-2

CDR3: CASSLDGGLAGVSYEQYF
DNA: TGTGCCAGCAGCTTAGATGGGGGACTAGCGGGAGTTTCCTACGAGCAGTACTTC
size: -
D: TRBD2
V: TRBV11-2
J: TRBJ2-7

CDR3: CSVAWGGAGETQYF
DNA: TGCAGCGTTGCGTGGGGAGGGGCGGGAGAGACCCAGTACTTC
size: -
D: TRBD2
V: TRBV29-1
J: TRBJ2-5

CDR3: CASSHPGLENTGELFF
DNA: TGTGCCAGCAGCCACCCGGGACTAGAGAACACCGGGGAGCTGTTTTTT
size: -
D: TRBD2
V: TRBV11-2
J: TRBJ2-2

CDR3: CASSPGTSGSTDTQYF
DNA: TGTGCCAGCAGCCCAGGGACTAGCGGTAGCACAGATACGCAGTATTTT
size: -
D: TRBD2
V: TRBV7-3
J: TRBJ2-3

CDR3: CAISGTGDTGELFF
DNA: TGTGCCATCAGTGGAACAGGGGACACCGGGGAGCTGTTTTTT
size: -
D: TRBD1
V: TRBV10-3
J: TRBJ2-2

CDR3: CASSLERYGYTF
DNA: TGTGCCAGCAGCTTGGAACGGTATGGCTACACCTTC
size: -
D: -
V: TRBV5-4
J: TRBJ1-2

CDR3: CASSQERARTGQGSKDTQYF
DNA: TGTGCCAGCAGCCAAGAAAGGGCCCGAACAGGACAGGGAAGCAAAGATACGCAGTATTTT
size: -
D: TRBD1
V: TRBV14
J: TRBJ2-3

CDR3: CASSWDRAGAGELFF
DNA: TGCGCCAGCAGCTGGGACAGGGCTGGGGCCGGGGAGCTGTTTTTT
size: once
D: TRBD1
V: TRBV5-1
J: TRBJ2-2

CDR3: CASSQGLAEFYEQYF
DNA: TGTGCCAGCAGTCAGGGACTAGCAGAGTTCTACGAGCAGTACTTC
size: -
D: TRBD2
V: TRBV6-6
J: TRBJ2-7

CDR3: CASSSGTGERDTEAFF
DNA: TGCGCCAGCAGCTCCGGGACAGGGGAGAGGGACACTGAAGCTTTCTTT
size: few
D: TRBD1
V: TRBV5-1
J: TRBJ1-1

CDR3: CASSSAVSDYEQYF
DNA: TGTGCCAGCAGCTCAGCGGTTTCCGACTACGAGCAGTACTTC
size: -
D: -
V: TRBV11-2
J: TRBJ2-7

CDR3: CASSLGRTSTDTQYF
DNA: TGCGCCAGCAGCTTGGGGAGGACTAGCACAGATACGCAGTATTTT
size: -
D: -
V: TRBV5-1
J: TRBJ2-3

CDR3: CAWSVGTGGYEQYF
DNA: TGTGCCTGGAGTGTCGGGACAGGGGGCTACGAGCAGTACTTC
size: -
D: TRBD1
V: TRBV30
J: TRBJ2-7